This T cell receptor beta chain is from a study of cytomegalovirus exposure and HLA in healthy donors. General observations from the study: As confirmed in vitro, three CMV-associated chains were specific for CMV antigens. In a later analysis, specific HLA alleles were associated with around 17,000 TCR beta sequences at a 0.05 false discovery rate. A link between a missense DCLRE1C variant and TCR beta V- and J-gene trimming emerged from a later analysis.

Both 60 Vbeta primers and 13 Jbeta primers went into the PCR. Sequenced by immunoSEQ multiplex PCR; TCRdb stores in-frame clones only, minus some. The sample records 130,000 or so clones, about 8% being singletons. The V and J ends lost 4 bases and 6 bases respectively, with 18 bases between them. Germline V CDR1 and CDR2: SGDLS, YYNGEE. The length of the CDR3 is 15 residues. This clone appeared a few times. Antigen unknown. The TCR sequence derives from a woman between 40 and 50 years old in good health and CMV-seropositive. The chain has TRBV9 and TRBJ2-3; tentatively, D is TRBD2 (5 bases). The sequenced sample was PBMCs. Here the CDR3 reads CASSPGSLGVDTQYF. The CDR3 nucleotides read TGTGCCAGCAGCCCTGGGAGCTTGGGAGTTGATACGCAGTATTTT.